These 20 T cell receptor beta chains came from one sample sequenced in a study of tissue T cells after allogeneic stem cell transplantation. Time point indicated: mouse harvest day 14 after allogeneic transplant. The graft held 10^6 splenic CD5+ T cells and 10^7 T-cell-depleted bone marrow cells. Assay: immunoSEQ multiplex PCR; the TCRdb copy retains only in-frame clones and omits some. The sample consists of about 7,500 clones, around a third of them appearing once. Sequencing used skin. The receptors derive from a female BALB/c mouse given C57BL/6 T cells with graft-versus-host disease after an allogeneic hematopoietic cell transplant.

By share, this clone counts as medium-sized. The germline and genes are mouse ones. The observed sequence ends 1 residue before the CDR3 terminus, with the missing tail filled in from the germline J gene. The rearrangement uses TRBV19 and TRBJ1-2; 7 positions agree with TRBD1. J lost 0 bases, V lost 6 bases, and 5 bases had no gene match. The germline gives CDR1 FNHDT, CDR2 SITEND (reference sequence). The CDR3 contains 14 residues. CDR3 bases read: TGTGCCAGCATCCGACAGGGTGCAAACTCCGACTACACC. Its protein is CASIRQGANSDYT. The entire CDR3 protein reads CASIRQGANSDYTF.

In regard to this clone: The genes are named according to mouse. Sequencing ends 1 residue short of the CDR3 end; the germline J gene provides the rest. The chain links TRBV2 to TRBJ2-3; D remains ambiguous. Looked up from germline, CDR1 is LGHNA and CDR2 is YSYQKL. Trimming left V 6 bases short and J 0 bases short, with 7 bases between. The CDR3 is 13 amino acids. CDR3 in amino acids: CASRTSSAETLYF. Partial CDR3 DNA: TGTGCCAGCAGGACATCTAGTGCAGAAACGCTGTAT.

This clone is termed medium-sized. Germline and genes here are mouse. The read ends 1 residue early relative to the CDR3; the germline J gene fills the gap. V usage is TRBV26 and J usage is TRBJ2-1; 8 bases agree with TRBD2. CDR3 size: 15 residues. V lost 6 bases, J lost 3 bases, and 7 bases stayed unmatched. CDR1 is KGHPV and CDR2 is FQNQEV in the germline V gene (reference sequence). Incomplete CDR3 DNA: TGTGCCAGCAGGCTTCCTGGGGGGCCCTATGCTGAGCAGTTC. The encoded protein is CASRLPGGPYAEQF. From start to end, the CDR3 is CASRLPGGPYAEQFF.

This clone was observed a few times. The genes and germline here are from mouse. The read stops 1 residue short of the end of the CDR3; the missing end is completed from the germline J gene. The V gene is TRBV26, the J gene TRBJ1-1; possibly TRBD1 for D (6 bases). V dropped 4 bases and J dropped 4 bases, with 7 bases sitting between them. CDR1 KGHPV and CDR2 FQNQEV come from the germline V gene (reference sequence). The CDR3 spans 12 residues. The CDR3 protein is CASSPRGTEVFF. The part of the CDR3 DNA that was read is TGTGCCAGCAGTCCCAGGGGCACAGAAGTCTTC.

As for this clone: Germline and genes here are mouse. Read sequence stops 1 residue before the CDR3 end, and the germline J gene provides the missing end. The chain has TRBV23 and TRBJ2-7; the table gives TRBD1 as D, unverified against the DNA. The germline V gene has CDR1 KGHTA and CDR2 FQNQQP. The CDR3 is 13 residues long. The CDR3 DNA, read in part, is TGCTCCAGCAGTCAGTGGACAGAATATGAACAGTAC. It yields the protein CSSSQWTEYEQY. The full CDR3 is CSSSQWTEYEQYF.

About this clone itself: Genes and germline come from the mouse. The missing CDR3 end, 1 residue past where the read stops, is filled in from the germline J gene. The rearrangement joins TRBV26 to TRBJ2-7; TRBD2 matches at 14 bases. The V gene end was trimmed by 6 bases and the J gene end by 7 bases; junction bases not matched to a gene: 2. Germline V gene sequence: CDR1 KGHPV, CDR2 FQNQEV (reference sequence). The CDR3 sequence is 13 residues long. The CDR3 spells CASRGLGGLEQYF. The CDR3 DNA, read in part, is TGTGCCAGCAGGGGACTGGGGGGGCTGGAACAGTAC.

This clone turned up a few times. The listed genes are named as in mouse. The sequenced fragment ends 1 residue before the CDR3 boundary, so the rest is inferred from the germline J gene. This chain connects TRBV20 to TRBJ1-2; possibly TRBD1 for D (5 bases). There are 13 residues in the CDR3. Germline loops: CDR1 GFQATS, CDR2 STVNSAI. Trimming removed 5 bases at V and 1 base at J, with 11 bases between. The CDR3 here is CGAQVRGNSDYTF. The covered CDR3 bases are TGTGGTGCTCAGGTGAGGGGAAACTCCGACTACACC. Based on the CDR3 plus reference TRBV20 and TRBJ1-2, the full variable domain is GALVYQYPRRTICKSGTSMRMECQAVGFQATSVAWYRQSPQKTFELIALSTVNSAIKYEQNFTQEKFPISHPNLSFSSMTVLNAYLEDRGLYLCGAQVRGNSDYTFGSGTRLLVI.

In its sample, this clone was seen a few times. Here the gene names and germline are mouse. The sequence runs out 1 residue before the end of the CDR3; the remainder is reconstructed from the germline J gene. The genes are TRBV26 and TRBJ1-1; 7 nucleotides match TRBD1. The germline V gene encodes CDR1 KGHPV and CDR2 FQNQEV (reference sequence). V lost 2 bases and J lost 4; bases outside the gene matches: 1. This CDR3 has 13 residues. Partial CDR3 DNA: TGTGCCAGCAGTCTGGAGGGGGCCACAGAAGTCTTC. The encoded protein is CASSLEGATEVF. The whole CDR3 sequence reads CASSLEGATEVFF.

For this clone: The gene names given are mouse names. Here the CDR3 reads CASSPGGNYAEQFF. The part of the CDR3 DNA that was read is TGTGCCAGCTCTCCAGGAGGGAACTATGCTGAGCAGTTC. The V and J genes are TRBV12-1 and TRBJ2-1; D remains ambiguous. The read terminates 1 residue before the CDR3 end, so the remaining end is supplied by the germline J gene. Germline V CDR1 and CDR2: SGHSN, HYEKVE. V was shortened by 2 bases and J by 1 base, with 8 bases between the two germline ends. This CDR3 has 14 amino acids. Filled out from reference TRBV12-1 and TRBJ2-1, the complete variable domain reads DSGVVQSPRHIIKEKGGRSVLTCIPISGHSNVVWYQQTLGKELKFLIQHYEKVERDKGFLPSRFSVQQFDDYHSEMNMSALELEDSAMYFCASSPGGNYAEQFFGPGTRLTVL.

To note about this clone: Gene names refer to mouse genes. With the read ending 1 residue before the CDR3 end, the germline J gene is used to fill in that end. The V call is TRBV15, the J call TRBJ2-5; TRBD2 matches 13 bases. Trimming removed 8 bases from V and 6 bases from J; junction bases left unmatched: 2. This CDR3 region has 13 residues. Germline CDR1 SGHND, CDR2 FRSKSL. CDR3 in amino acids: CASRTGGADTQYF. The sequenced part of the CDR3 DNA is TGTGCCAGCCGGACTGGGGGGGCGGACACCCAGTAC.

A word on this clone: These gene names are mouse names. The read ends 1 residue before the CDR3 terminus; that terminus is restored from the germline J gene. V usage is TRBV3 and J usage is TRBJ2-3; D unresolved. This CDR3 has 12 residues. Trimming stripped 5 bases from V and 1 base from J, with 4 bases between. Per germline, CDR1 SNHLY and CDR2 FYNGKV (reference sequence). The CDR3: CASSPRAETLYF. The DNA read from the CDR3 is TGTGCCAGCAGCCCCCGTGCAGAAACGCTGTAT.

This clone was seen a handful of times. Gene labels here are mouse ones. Read data end 1 residue before the CDR3 end; the end is taken from the germline J gene. V gene TRBV26 combines with J gene TRBJ1-5, with D uncertain. Trimming removed 2 bases at V and 0 bases at J, with 5 bases between. This CDR3 has 14 residues. CDR1 and CDR2 from the germline V gene are KGHPV and FQNQEV (reference sequence). Incomplete CDR3 DNA: TGTGCCAGCAGTCTGGGGTATAACAACCAGGCTCCGCTT. It codes for CASSLGYNNQAPL. The CDR3 in its entirety is CASSLGYNNQAPLF.

This clone occurred a few times. Gene names denote mouse genes. Read sequence stops 1 residue before the CDR3 end, and the germline J gene provides the missing end. This chain connects TRBV26 to TRBJ1-3, with D hard to call. V lost 1 base to trimming and J lost 7 bases, with 8 bases between them. The CDR3 length is 13 residues. CDR1 KGHPV and CDR2 FQNQEV come from the germline V gene (reference sequence). The chain's CDR3 is CASSLLGRNTLYF. The DNA read from the CDR3 is TGTGCCAGCAGTCTGTTGGGAAGGAATACGCTCTAT.

There are a few counts of this clone. Mouse germline and gene names are used. The CDR3 spells CASSSSGNTLYF. The sequenced CDR3 bases are TGTGCCAGCAGCTCTTCTGGAAATACGCTCTAT. The V call is TRBV3, the J call TRBJ1-3; D is uncertain. The sequenced fragment ends 1 residue before the CDR3 boundary, so the rest is inferred from the germline J gene. V was trimmed by 4 bases and J by 0 bases, leaving 1 base between them. Per germline, CDR1 SNHLY and CDR2 FYNGKV (reference sequence). The CDR3 runs 12 residues.

A note on this clone: Gene names are the mouse ones. The read ends 1 residue shy of where the CDR3 ends; the end is completed using the germline J gene. Other DNA sequences in the same sample also yield this CDR3. The chain has TRBV26 and TRBJ1-1; D remains unclear. The CDR3 loop spans 14 amino acids. Germline V gene data show CDR1 as KGHPV and CDR2 as FQNQEV (reference sequence). V was trimmed by 1 base and J by 0 bases, leaving 6 bases between them. CDR3 in amino acids: CASSLYPANTEVFF. Partial CDR3 DNA: TGTGCCAGCAGTCTGTATCCAGCAAACACAGAAGTCTTC. Full variable domain (outside the CDR3, taken from reference TRBV26 and TRBJ1-1): NSKVIQTPRYLVKGQGQKAKMRCIPEKGHPVVFWYQQNKNNEFKFLINFQNQEVLQQIDMTEKRFSAECPSNSPCSLEIQSSEAGDSALYLCASSLYPANTEVFFGKGTRLTVV.

Note on this clone: Each gene name is a mouse one. The sequence runs out 1 residue before the end of the CDR3; the remainder is reconstructed from the germline J gene. The chain couples TRBV15 to TRBJ2-3, with 9 nucleotides matching TRBD2. The CDR3 runs 13 residues. Germline V lookup: CDR1 SGHND, CDR2 FRSKSL. The V and J ends lost 6 bases and 5 bases, in that order; junction bases with no gene match: 3. This CDR3 is CASSSTGGETLYF. The sequenced part of the CDR3 DNA is TGTGCCAGCAGCTCGACTGGGGGAGAAACGCTGTAT.

For this clone: Mouse gene names apply. The read terminates 1 residue before the CDR3 end, so the remaining end is supplied by the germline J gene. The V gene is TRBV2, the J gene TRBJ1-3; the D gene is possibly TRBD1 (5 bases). This CDR3 region has 14 residues. CDR1 and CDR2 (germline): LGHNA, YSYQKL. Deletions cut 2 bases from V and 1 base from J, with 6 bases between. CDR3 DNA, as far as it was read: TGTGCCAGCAGCCAACGGGGGTCTGGAAATACGCTCTAT. Its translation is CASSQRGSGNTLY. The entire CDR3 is CASSQRGSGNTLYF.

This clone is deemed medium-sized. Genes here carry mouse names. Read data end 1 residue before the CDR3 end; the end is taken from the germline J gene. The genes are TRBV13-1 and TRBJ2-1, with D possibly being TRBD2 (6 bases). CDR3 length: 16 residues. Looked up from germline, CDR1 is NSHNY and CDR2 is SYGAGN. Trimming took off 0 bases at V and 0 bases at J, with 10 bases between the two ends. The DNA read from the CDR3 is TGTGCCAGCAGTGATGCTTGGGGGATTAACTATGCTGAGCAGTTC. Its protein product is CASSDAWGINYAEQF. The full CDR3 reads CASSDAWGINYAEQFF.

This clone has more than one count but fewer than ten. Germline and genes: mouse. Read coverage stops 1 residue before the CDR3 terminus; the germline J gene supplies the remainder. Other DNA sequences of this sample code for an identical CDR3. The chain couples TRBV26 to TRBJ1-2; D call uncertain. Trimming cost V 4 bases and J 0 bases, with 6 bases left between them. CDR1 and CDR2 (germline): KGHPV, FQNQEV (reference sequence). The length of the CDR3 is 13 residues. This chain's CDR3 is CASSRQANSDYTF. CDR3 bases read: TGTGCCAGCAGTCGACAAGCAAACTCCGACTACACC.

As concerns this clone: Mouse germline and gene names are used. The DNA read from the CDR3 is TGTGGTGCTAGGGAAGGGGGGGACTCCGACTACACC. Its translation: CGAREGGDSDYT. The whole CDR3 protein reads CGAREGGDSDYTF. The V gene is TRBV20, the J gene TRBJ1-2; D may be TRBD1 (6 bases). The read ends 1 residue before the CDR3 terminus; that terminus is restored from the germline J gene. Germline values: CDR1 GFQATS, CDR2 STVNSAI. CDR3 size: 13 residues. The V end was cut by 0 bases, the J end by 3 bases, with 8 bases between.